This entry features one TCR beta chain sequence. Its matching antigen is unknown. In germline, CDR1 is LNHDA, CDR2 SQIVND (reference sequence). The CDR3 extends over 16 amino acids. With 5 bases removed from V and 6 bases from J, the gap between germline ends came to 20 bases. Assay: immunoSEQ multiplex PCR; the TCRdb copy retains only in-frame clones and omits some. Among about 75,000 clones, 87% were seen once, and the ten largest hold 1.3%. These data are taken from a study of OX40 agonist ivuxolimab in advanced cancers. Study-wide findings and caveats: Expanded clones belonging to CD8+ T cells outnumbered, on average, those of CD4+. Among the lowest peripheral clonal expansion occurred in 0.1-3.0 mg/kg partial responders.

The TCR sequence derives from an adult with an advanced solid tumor such as melanoma, head and neck, liver or kidney cancer. The chain combines TRBV19 with TRBJ1-5, with D perhaps TRBD1 (5 bases). Here the sequenced sample was CD4+ or CD8+ T cells sorted from blood, taken in a trial of the OX40 agonist ivuxolimab. The CDR3 nucleotides are TGTGCCAGTAGTGCTCTGAGGGCAGGGATCGGTCAGCCCCAGCATTTT. It is translated as CASSALRAGIGQPQHF.